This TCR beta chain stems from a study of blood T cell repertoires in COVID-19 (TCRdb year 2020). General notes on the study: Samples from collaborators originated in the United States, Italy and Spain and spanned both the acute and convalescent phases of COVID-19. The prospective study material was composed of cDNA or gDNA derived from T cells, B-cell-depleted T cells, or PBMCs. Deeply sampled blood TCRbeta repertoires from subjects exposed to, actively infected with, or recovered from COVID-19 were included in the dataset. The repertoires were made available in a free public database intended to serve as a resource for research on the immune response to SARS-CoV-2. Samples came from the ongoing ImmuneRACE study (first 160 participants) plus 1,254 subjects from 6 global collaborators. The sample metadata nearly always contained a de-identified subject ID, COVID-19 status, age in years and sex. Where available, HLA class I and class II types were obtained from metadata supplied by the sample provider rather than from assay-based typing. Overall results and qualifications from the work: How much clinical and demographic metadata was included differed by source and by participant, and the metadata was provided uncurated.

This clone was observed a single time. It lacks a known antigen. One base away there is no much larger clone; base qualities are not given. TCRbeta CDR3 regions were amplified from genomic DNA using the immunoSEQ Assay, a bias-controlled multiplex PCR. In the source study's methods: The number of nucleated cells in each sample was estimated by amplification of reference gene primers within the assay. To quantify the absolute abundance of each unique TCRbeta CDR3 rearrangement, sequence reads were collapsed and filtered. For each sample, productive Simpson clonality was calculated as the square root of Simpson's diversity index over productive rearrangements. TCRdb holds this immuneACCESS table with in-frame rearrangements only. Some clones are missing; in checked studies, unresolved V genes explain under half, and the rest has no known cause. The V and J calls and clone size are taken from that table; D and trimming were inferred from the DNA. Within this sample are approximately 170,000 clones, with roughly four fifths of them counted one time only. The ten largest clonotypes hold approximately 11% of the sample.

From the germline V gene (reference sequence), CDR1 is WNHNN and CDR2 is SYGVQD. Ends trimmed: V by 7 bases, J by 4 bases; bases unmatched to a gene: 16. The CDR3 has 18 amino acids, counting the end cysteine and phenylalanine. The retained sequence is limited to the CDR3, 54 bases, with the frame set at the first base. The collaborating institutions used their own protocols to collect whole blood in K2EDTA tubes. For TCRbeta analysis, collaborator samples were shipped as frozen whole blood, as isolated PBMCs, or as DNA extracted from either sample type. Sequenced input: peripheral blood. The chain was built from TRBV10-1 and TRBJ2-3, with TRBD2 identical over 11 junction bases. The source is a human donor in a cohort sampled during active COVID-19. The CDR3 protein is CASTSGTSGTRSSDTQYF. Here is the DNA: TGCGCCAGCACCTCCGGGACTAGCGGAACTAGGAGCTCAGATACGCAGTATTTT.